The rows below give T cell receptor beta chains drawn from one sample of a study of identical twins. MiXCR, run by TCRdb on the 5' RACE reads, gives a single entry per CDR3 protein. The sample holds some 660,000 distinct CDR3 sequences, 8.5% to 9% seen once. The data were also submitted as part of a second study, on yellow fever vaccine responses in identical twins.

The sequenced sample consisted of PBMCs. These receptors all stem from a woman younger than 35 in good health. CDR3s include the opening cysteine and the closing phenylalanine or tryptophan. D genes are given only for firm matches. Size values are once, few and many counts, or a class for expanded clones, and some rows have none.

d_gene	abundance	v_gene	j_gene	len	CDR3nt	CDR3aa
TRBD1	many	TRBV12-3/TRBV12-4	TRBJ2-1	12	TGTGCCAGCAGTTTCGACAGGGGTGAGCAGTTCTTC	CASSFDRGEQFF
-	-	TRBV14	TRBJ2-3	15	TGTGCCAGCAGCCAAGAAACGGGATTCACAGATACGCAGTATTTT	CASSQETGFTDTQYF
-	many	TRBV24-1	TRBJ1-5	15	TGTGCCACCAGTGATCAGGAAGGAGTCAATCAGCCCCAGCATTTT	CATSDQEGVNQPQHF
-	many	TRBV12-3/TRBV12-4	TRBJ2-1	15	TGTGCCAGCAGACGCAGGGCTAGCTCCTACAATGAGCAGTTCTTC	CASRRRASSYNEQFF
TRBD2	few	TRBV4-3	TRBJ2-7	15	TGCGCCAGCAGCCAAGGACTAGCGGGAGAGTACGAGCAGTACTTC	CASSQGLAGEYEQYF
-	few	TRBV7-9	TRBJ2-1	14	TGTGCCAGCAGCTTAGCGGCAGGGGGGGATGAGCAGTTCTTC	CASSLAAGGDEQFF
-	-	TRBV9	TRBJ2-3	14	TGTGCCAGCGACGCCCGGGGCTCAACAGATACGCAGTATTTT	CASDARGSTDTQYF
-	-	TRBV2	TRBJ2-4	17	TGTGCCAGCAGTGTTGCCTTTCCAGACCTAGCCAAAAACATTCAGTACTTC	CASSVAFPDLAKNIQYF
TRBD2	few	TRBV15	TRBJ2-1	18	TGTGCCACCAGCAGAGAGGGACTAGCGGGGGGCGGCTACAATGAGCAGTTCTTC	CATSREGLAGGGYNEQFF
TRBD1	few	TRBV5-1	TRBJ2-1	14	TGCGCCAGCGATGACAGGGAGTACTACGATGAGCAGTTCTTC	CASDDREYYDEQFF
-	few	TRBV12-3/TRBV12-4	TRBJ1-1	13	TGTGCCAGCAACCCCTCGGGGGGGACTGAAGCTTTCTTT	CASNPSGGTEAFF
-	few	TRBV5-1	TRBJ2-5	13	TGCGCCAGCAGCAAAAGTGCCAGAGAGACCCAGTACTTC	CASSKSARETQYF
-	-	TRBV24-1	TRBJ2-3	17	TGTGCCACCAGTGATTTGGGTGCGTCGAAAAGCACAGATACGCAGTATTTT	CATSDLGASKSTDTQYF
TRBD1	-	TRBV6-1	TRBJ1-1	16	TGTGCCAGCAGGCCGGGACAGGGCTCCGGGCTCACTGAAGCTTTCTTT	CASRPGQGSGLTEAFF
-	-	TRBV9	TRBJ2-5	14	TGTGCCAGCAGCGTAGCTGGGCCTAAAGAGACCCAGTACTTC	CASSVAGPKETQYF
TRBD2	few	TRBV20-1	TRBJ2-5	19	TGCAGTGCTAGAGCGACTAGCGGGAGGGCCGATATATGGAAAGAGACCCAGTACTTC	CSARATSGRADIWKETQYF
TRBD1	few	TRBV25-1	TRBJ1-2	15	TGTGCCAGCAGTGAATTGGGACAGAACCCTGCTGGCTACACCTTC	CASSELGQNPAGYTF
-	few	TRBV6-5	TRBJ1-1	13	TGTGCCAGCAGGTACAGGGATAGGACTGAAGCTTTCTTT	CASRYRDRTEAFF
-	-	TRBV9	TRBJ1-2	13	TGTGCCAGCAACTCAGGGTCCCTATATGGCTACACCTTC	CASNSGSLYGYTF
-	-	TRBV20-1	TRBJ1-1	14	TGCAGTGCTAGAGTTGGAGGGGTGTATACTGAAGCTTTCTTT	CSARVGGVYTEAFF
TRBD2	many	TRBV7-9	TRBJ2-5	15	TGTGCCAGCAGCCCCCCGCGGGGGGTCCAAGAGACCCAGTACTTC	CASSPPRGVQETQYF
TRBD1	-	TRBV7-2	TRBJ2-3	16	TGTGCCAGCAGCTTGGCCCCCGGGACAGGGTCAGATACGCAGTATTTT	CASSLAPGTGSDTQYF
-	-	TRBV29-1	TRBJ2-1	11	TGCAGCGTTGGTCCTAGGTATGAGCAGTTCTTC	CSVGPRYEQFF
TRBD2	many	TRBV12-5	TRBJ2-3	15	TGTGCTAGTTCCGAACTAGCGGGAGAGTTGGATACGCAGTATTTT	CASSELAGELDTQYF
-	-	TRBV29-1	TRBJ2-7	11	TGCAGCGTTTGGCAGCAAGGCGAGCAGTACTTC	CSVWQQGEQYF
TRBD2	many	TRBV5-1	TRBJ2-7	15	TGCGCCAGCAGCCTCAGCCCGGGAGGACACTACGAGCAGTACTTC	CASSLSPGGHYEQYF
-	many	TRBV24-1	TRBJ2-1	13	TGTGCCACCAGTCCCGACGCGATCAATGAGCAGTTCTTC	CATSPDAINEQFF
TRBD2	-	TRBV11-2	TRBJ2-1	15	TGTGCCAGCAGCTCAACTAGCGGGGGGGCTGTCGAGCAGTTCTTC	CASSSTSGGAVEQFF
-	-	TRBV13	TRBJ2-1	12	TGTGCCAGCAGCCGGGACTTCAATGAGCAGTTCTTC	CASSRDFNEQFF
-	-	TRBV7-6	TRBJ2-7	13	TGTGCCAGCAGTTTAGATTTCCAGTACGAGCAGTACTTC	CASSLDFQYEQYF
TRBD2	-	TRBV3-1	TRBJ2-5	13	TGTGCCAGCATTAGCGGGCCGGAGGAGACCCAGTACTTC	CASISGPEETQYF
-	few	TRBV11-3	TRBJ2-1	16	TGTGCCAGCAGCTCGTTGGACGGTAGCTCCTACAATGAGCAGTTCTTC	CASSSLDGSSYNEQFF
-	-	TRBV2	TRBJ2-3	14	TGTGCCAGCAACCCGGGCGGAGTCACAGATACGCAGTATTTT	CASNPGGVTDTQYF
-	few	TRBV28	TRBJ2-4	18	TGTGCCAGCAGTTTCCCACAGGGCTTGTTGACTAGCAAAAACATTCAGTACTTC	CASSFPQGLLTSKNIQYF
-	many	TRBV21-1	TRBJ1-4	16	TGTGCCAGCAGCAAAGTACCGGGACAGGGTAATGAAAAACTGTTTTTT	CASSKVPGQGNEKLFF
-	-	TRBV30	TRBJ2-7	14	TGTGCCTGGAGTGTACTCCACCCCTCGGGCGAGCAGTACTTC	CAWSVLHPSGEQYF
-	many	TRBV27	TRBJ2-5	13	TGTGCCAGACCGGCGGGCGGGGAAGAGACCCAGTACTTC	CARPAGGEETQYF
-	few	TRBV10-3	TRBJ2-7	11	TGTGCCATCGGTGGCGCCTACGAGCAGTACTTC	CAIGGAYEQYF
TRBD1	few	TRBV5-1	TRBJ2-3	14	TGCGCCAGCAGCCAGACAGGGAATCCAGATACGCAGTATTTT	CASSQTGNPDTQYF
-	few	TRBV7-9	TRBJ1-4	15	TGTGCCAGCAGCAGTCAAACAGGGTTGTCCGAAAAACTGTTTTTT	CASSSQTGLSEKLFF
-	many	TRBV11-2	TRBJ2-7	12	TGTGCCAGCAGCCGATGGTCCTACGAGCAGTACTTC	CASSRWSYEQYF
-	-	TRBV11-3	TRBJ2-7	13	TGTGCCAGCAGCTTAGAGGCAGGGCGCGAGCAGTACTTC	CASSLEAGREQYF
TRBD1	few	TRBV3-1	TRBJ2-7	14	TGTGCCAGCAGCTTTACGGGACAGGGGGGCGAGCAGTACTTC	CASSFTGQGGEQYF
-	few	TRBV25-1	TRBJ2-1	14	TGTGCCAGCAGTGAATTACGTCCTTTCAATGAGCAGTTCTTC	CASSELRPFNEQFF
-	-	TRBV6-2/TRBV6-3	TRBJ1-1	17	TGTGCCAGCGCCCCGATGGTGCAGGGGTTGCTCCTCACTGAAGCTTTCTTT	CASAPMVQGLLLTEAFF
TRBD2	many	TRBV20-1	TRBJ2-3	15	TGCAGTGCTTCTCACAAAGCGGGAGGGGCAGATACGCAGTATTTT	CSASHKAGGADTQYF
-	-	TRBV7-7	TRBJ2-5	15	TGTGCTAGCAGCTGGGCTCCGGACCCACAAGAGACCCAGTACTTC	CASSWAPDPQETQYF
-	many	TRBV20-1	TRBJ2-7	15	TGCAGTGCTAGAGATTCCGGGGGGCGCATCTACGAGCAGTACTTC	CSARDSGGRIYEQYF
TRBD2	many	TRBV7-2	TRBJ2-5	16	TGTGCCAGCAGCTTAGCGCAAGCGGGAGGAGAAGAGACCCAGTACTTC	CASSLAQAGGEETQYF
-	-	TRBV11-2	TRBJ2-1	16	TGTGCCAGCAGCCCCCATATGCTCTTACTATACAATGAGCAGTTCTTC	CASSPHMLLLYNEQFF
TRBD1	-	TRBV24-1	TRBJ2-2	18	TGTGCCACCAGTGATATGATAGGGACAGCCGCGAACACCGGGGAGCTGTTTTTT	CATSDMIGTAANTGELFF
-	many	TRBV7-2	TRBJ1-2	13	TGTGCCACCGCAGGGTCATCATACTATGGCTACACCTTC	CATAGSSYYGYTF
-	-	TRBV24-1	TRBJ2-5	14	TGTGCCACCAGTGATAGGGGGGTGGGAGAGACCCAGTACTTC	CATSDRGVGETQYF
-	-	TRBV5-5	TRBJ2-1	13	TGTGCCATCAGCCCCGGGCTTCTCTGCGAGCAGTTCTTC	CAISPGLLCEQFF
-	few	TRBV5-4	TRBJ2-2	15	TGTGCCAGCAGCAAGACAGAAACGAACACCGGGGAGCTGTTTTTT	CASSKTETNTGELFF